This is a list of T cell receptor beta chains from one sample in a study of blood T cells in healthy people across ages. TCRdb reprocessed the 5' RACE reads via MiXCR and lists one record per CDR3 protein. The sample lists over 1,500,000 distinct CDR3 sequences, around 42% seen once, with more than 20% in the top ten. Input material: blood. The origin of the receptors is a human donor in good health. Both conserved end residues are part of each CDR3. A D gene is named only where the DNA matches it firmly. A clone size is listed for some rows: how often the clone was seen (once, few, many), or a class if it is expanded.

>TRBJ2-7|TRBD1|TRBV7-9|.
TGTGCCAGCAGCTTGGGGACAGGGCCTAACGAGCAGTACTTC
CASSLGTGPNEQYF
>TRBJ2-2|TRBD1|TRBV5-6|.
TGTGCCAGCAGTTACTTTGACAGGGTTGAAACCGGGGAGCTGTTTTTT
CASSYFDRVETGELFF
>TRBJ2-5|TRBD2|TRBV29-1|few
TGCAGCGGGCGACTAGCGGGGGGCCGGGAGACCCAGTACTTC
CSGRLAGGRETQYF
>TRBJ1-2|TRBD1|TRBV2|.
TGTGCCAGCGGGACAGGGGGCTTGAGATATGGCTACACCTTC
CASGTGGLRYGYTF
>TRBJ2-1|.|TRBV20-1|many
TGCAGTGCTAGAGATCCTCTCTGGGAGCAGTTCTTC
CSARDPLWEQFF
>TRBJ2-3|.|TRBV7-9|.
TGTGCCAGCAGCTGCGAAGAGGATACGCAGTATTTT
CASSCEEDTQYF
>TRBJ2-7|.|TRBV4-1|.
TGCGCCAGCAGCCAAAGCCCCCGAGGCGCCTACGAGCAGTACTTC
CASSQSPRGAYEQYF
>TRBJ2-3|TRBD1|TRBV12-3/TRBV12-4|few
TGTGCCAGCAGTTTACAGGGGGCGCGAAATACGCAGTATTTT
CASSLQGARNTQYF
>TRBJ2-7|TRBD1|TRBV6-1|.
TGTGCCAGCAGTGGGGACAGGGGACTCGAGCAGTACTTC
CASSGDRGLEQYF
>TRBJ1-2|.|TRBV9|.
TGTGCCAGCAGCGTAGCGGCGGCAGATAACTATGGCTACACCTTC
CASSVAAADNYGYTF
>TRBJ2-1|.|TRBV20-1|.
TGCAGTGCTAGAAGCGGCAGCGGACGAAACAATGAGCAGTTCTTC
CSARSGSGRNNEQFF
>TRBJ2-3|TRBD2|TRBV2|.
TGTGCCCGCAGACGACTAGCGGGGGGGCATAATACGCAGTATTTT
CARRRLAGGHNTQYF
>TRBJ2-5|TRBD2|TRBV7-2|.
TGTGCCAGCAGCCACTCGCGGGGGTTTCCGGAGACCCAGTACTTC
CASSHSRGFPETQYF
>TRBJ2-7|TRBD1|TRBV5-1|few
TGCGCCAGCAGCCCATTGACAGGGTTAACCTACGAGCAGTACTTC
CASSPLTGLTYEQYF
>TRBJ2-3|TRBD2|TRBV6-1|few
TGTGCCAGCAGTGAAATTCTGGCGGGGGTCCGCACAGATACGCAGTATTTT
CASSEILAGVRTDTQYF
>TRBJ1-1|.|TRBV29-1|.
TGCAGCGTGGCCGGGATCCATGAAGCTTTCTTT
CSVAGIHEAFF
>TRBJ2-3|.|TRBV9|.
TGTGCCAGCAGCGTAGGGCGGATTACAGATACGCAGTATTTT
CASSVGRITDTQYF
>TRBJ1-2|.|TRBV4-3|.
TGCGCCAGCAGCTCGTCATGGGAGTTTCTCTATGGCTACACCTTC
CASSSSWEFLYGYTF
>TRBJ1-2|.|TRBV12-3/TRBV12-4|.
TGTGCCAGCAGTTTAATCGGAGGGTTTGGCTACACCTTC
CASSLIGGFGYTF
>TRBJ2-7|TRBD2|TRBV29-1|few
TGCAGCGTTGCTGTAGCGGGGGCTTCCGAGCAGTACTTC
CSVAVAGASEQYF
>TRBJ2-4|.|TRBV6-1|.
TGTGCCAGCAGTCTAACTAGCCCTCGGAAACTAGCCAAAAGCATTCAGTACTTC
CASSLTSPRKLAKSIQYF
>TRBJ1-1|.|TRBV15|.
TGTGCCACCAGCAGAGAAAGGGCGAACACTGAAGCTTTCTTT
CATSRERANTEAFF
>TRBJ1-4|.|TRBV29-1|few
TGCAGCGTTGTCTGGACGGGGCGCAACAATGAAAAACTGTTTTTT
CSVVWTGRNNEKLFF
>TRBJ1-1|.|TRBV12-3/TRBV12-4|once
TGTGCCAGCAGTTTTTTGGGGGCGAGGACTGAAGCTTTCTTT
CASSFLGARTEAFF
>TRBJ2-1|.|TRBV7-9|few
TGTGCCAGCAGCTTATATTCCCCCGTGGGGTATGAGCAGTTCTTC
CASSLYSPVGYEQFF
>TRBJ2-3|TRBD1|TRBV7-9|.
TGTGCCAGCAGGGGACAGATTATCACAGATACGCAGTATTTT
CASRGQIITDTQYF
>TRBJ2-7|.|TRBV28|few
TGTGCCAGCAGTTCGTGGCTACCCTACGAGCAGTACTTC
CASSSWLPYEQYF
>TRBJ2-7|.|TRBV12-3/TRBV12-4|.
TGTGCCAGCAGTTTATCCGTCAGGGGCGCCTACGAGCAGTACTTC
CASSLSVRGAYEQYF
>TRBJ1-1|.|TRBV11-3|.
TGTGCCAGCAGCCCCACGTTTAGCTCCGAAGCTTTCTTT
CASSPTFSSEAFF
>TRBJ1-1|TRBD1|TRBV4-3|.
TGCGCCAGCAGCCCGACAGGGGCCTTCACTGAAGCTTTCTTT
CASSPTGAFTEAFF
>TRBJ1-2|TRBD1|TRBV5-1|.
TGCGCCAGCAGCTCTAGGACAGGAGCTAACTATGGCTACACCTTC
CASSSRTGANYGYTF
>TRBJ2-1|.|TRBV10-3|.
TGTGCCATCAGTGAGTCGACGGTAGAGACCCAGTTCTTC
CAISESTVETQFF
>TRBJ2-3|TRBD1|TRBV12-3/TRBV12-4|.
TGTGCCAGCAGTTTGGGACAGCGACACACAGATACGCAGTATTTT
CASSLGQRHTDTQYF
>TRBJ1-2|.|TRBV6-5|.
TGTGCCAGCAGTTACTCGCGGCCTAAGGGAAGCCCCGCTGGCTATGGCTACACCTTC
CASSYSRPKGSPAGYGYTF
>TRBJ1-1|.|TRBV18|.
TGTGCCAGCTCACCATATAGGTCGAATGAAGCTTTCTTT
CASSPYRSNEAFF
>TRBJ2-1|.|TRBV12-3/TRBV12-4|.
TGTGCCAGCGCGCCAAGGGTGGGGGAGCAGTTCTTC
CASAPRVGEQFF
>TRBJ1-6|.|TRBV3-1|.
TGTGCCAGCAGCCACAGGGAATGGAGTTCACCCCTCCACTTT
CASSHREWSSPLHF
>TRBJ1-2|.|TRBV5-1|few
TGCGCCAGCAGCGCCTGGACGGGGCCTTATGGCTACACCTTC
CASSAWTGPYGYTF
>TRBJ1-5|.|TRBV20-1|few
TGCAGTGCAAAACACCCGATTTATCAGCCCCAGCATTTT
CSAKHPIYQPQHF
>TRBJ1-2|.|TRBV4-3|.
TGCGCCAGCAGCCAAGAGTTCAAACCCCGTGGCTACACCTTC
CASSQEFKPRGYTF
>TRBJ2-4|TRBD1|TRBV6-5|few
TGTGCCAGCGGGACAGGGGTTGGCAAAAACATTCAGTACTTC
CASGTGVGKNIQYF
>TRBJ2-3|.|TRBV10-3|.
TGTGCCATCAGGAGGGATAGCGAAGACACAGGTACGCAGTATTTT
CAIRRDSEDTGTQYF
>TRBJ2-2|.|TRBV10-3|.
TGTGCCATCAGTTATACGAACACCGGGGAGCTGTTTTTT
CAISYTNTGELFF
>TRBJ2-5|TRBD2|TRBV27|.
TGTGCCAGCAGTTTGGGTTCTGGACTAGCGGGGGTGACCCAGTACTTC
CASSLGSGLAGVTQYF
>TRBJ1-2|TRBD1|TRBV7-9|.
TGTGCCAGCAGTTACGCAGGGGGGCACTATGGCGACACCTTC
CASSYAGGHYGDTF
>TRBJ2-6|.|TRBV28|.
TGTGCCAGCAGCTCCCTCATGCTTTCTGAGGCCAACGTCCTGACTTTC
CASSSLMLSEANVLTF
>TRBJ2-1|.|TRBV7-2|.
TGTGCCAGCAGCCCCCCCGGGACTGGCGGGGTAGGTGAGCAGTTCTTC
CASSPPGTGGVGEQFF
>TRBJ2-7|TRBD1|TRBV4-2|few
TGTGCCAGCAGCCAAACCCAGACAGGGTACGAGCAGTACTTC
CASSQTQTGYEQYF
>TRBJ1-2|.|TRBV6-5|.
TGTGCCAGCGGCCGCGACGGAAATGGCTGCACCTTC
CASGRDGNGCTF
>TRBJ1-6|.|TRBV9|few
TGTGCCAGCAGCGGGGGAAGGGGAGCGACACCCCTCCACTTT
CASSGGRGATPLHF
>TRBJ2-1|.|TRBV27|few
TGTGCCAGCAGTTCGGCCGGAGGTGGTGAGCAGTTCTTC
CASSSAGGGEQFF
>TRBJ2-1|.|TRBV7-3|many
TGTGCCAGCAGCTTAAACAGGGCCTCCTACAATGAGCAGTTCTTC
CASSLNRASYNEQFF
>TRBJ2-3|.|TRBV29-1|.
TGCAGCGTTGAACAGGGTCGATCAGATACGCAGTATTTT
CSVEQGRSDTQYF
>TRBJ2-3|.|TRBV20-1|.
TGCAGGGCTAGCCGCCCCGATACGCAGTATTTT
CRASRPDTQYF
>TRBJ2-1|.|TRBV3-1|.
TGTGCCAGCAGCCCTCCCTGGACAGCCTACAATGAGCAGTTCTTC
CASSPPWTAYNEQFF
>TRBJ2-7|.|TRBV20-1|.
TGCAGTGCTCAGGGGTCCTACGAGCAGTACTTC
CSAQGSYEQYF
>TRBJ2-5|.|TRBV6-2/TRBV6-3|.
TGTGCCAGCAGTTACTCGGGACGGCGGACCCAGTACTTC
CASSYSGRRTQYF